This TCR beta chain derives from a study of blood T cell repertoires in COVID-19 (dated by TCRdb to the early 2020s). Concerning the study at large: Collaborator samples came from the United States, Italy and Spain and covered acute and convalescent phases of COVID-19. The material from the prospective study consisted of cDNA or gDNA derived from T cells, B-cell-depleted T cells, or PBMCs. The dataset comprised deeply sampled blood TCRbeta repertoires from subjects exposed to, actively infected with, or recovered from COVID-19. The repertoires were released in a freely available public database meant as a resource for research on the immune response to SARS-CoV-2. The samples were drawn from the first 160 participants of the ongoing ImmuneRACE study and from roughly 1,300 subjects provided by 6 global collaborators. The sample metadata nearly always contained a de-identified subject ID, COVID-19 status, age in years and sex. HLA class I and class II types, where available, came from metadata supplied by the sample provider rather than from assay-based typing.

Collaborating institutions collected whole blood in K2EDTA tubes following their own protocols. Collaborator samples were shipped for TCRbeta analysis as frozen whole blood, isolated PBMCs, or DNA extracted from either sample type. Overall study outcomes, separate from this receptor: The amount of clinical and demographic metadata varied by source and participant and was provided uncurated.

TCRbeta CDR3 regions were amplified from genomic DNA by means of the immunoSEQ Assay, a bias-controlled multiplex PCR. In the paper's pipeline: The number of nucleated cells in each sample was estimated from the amplification of reference gene primers within the assay. To quantify the absolute abundance of each unique TCRbeta CDR3 rearrangement, sequence reads were collapsed and filtered. Productive Simpson clonality was computed per sample as the square root of Simpson's diversity index over productive rearrangements. In TCRdb, the immuneACCESS table is reduced to in-frame sequences with V and J assigned. These tables do not hold every clone; where another copy was compared, an unresolved V gene accounts for under half, and the others remain unexplained. D and trimming come from the DNA, and the V and J calls and clone size come from that table. The table for this sample lists some 120,000 clones; roughly four fifths of them were counted only once. The ten largest clones take up 9.5% to 13% of the sample.

The CDR3 sequence holds 15 residues, the cysteine and phenylalanine included. Solely the CDR3 DNA is kept, with 45 bases framed from the first base. V is trimmed back by 4 bases and J by 3 bases, and the junction contains 6 bases that no gene match accounts for. The germline V gene gives CDR1 as KGHDR and CDR2 as SFDVKD. Comments on this clone: The target of this receptor is not known. Base qualities are not provided; no much larger clone lies one nucleotide away.

The rearranged chain carries TRBV24-1 and TRBJ2-3, and 7 junctional nucleotides match TRBD2. Sequencing used peripheral blood. The receptor was derived from a human donor in a cohort sampled during active COVID-19. The CDR3 region reads CATSEGLVGTDTQYF. The DNA sequence is given as TGTGCCACCAGTGAAGGACTAGTTGGAACAGATACGCAGTATTTT.